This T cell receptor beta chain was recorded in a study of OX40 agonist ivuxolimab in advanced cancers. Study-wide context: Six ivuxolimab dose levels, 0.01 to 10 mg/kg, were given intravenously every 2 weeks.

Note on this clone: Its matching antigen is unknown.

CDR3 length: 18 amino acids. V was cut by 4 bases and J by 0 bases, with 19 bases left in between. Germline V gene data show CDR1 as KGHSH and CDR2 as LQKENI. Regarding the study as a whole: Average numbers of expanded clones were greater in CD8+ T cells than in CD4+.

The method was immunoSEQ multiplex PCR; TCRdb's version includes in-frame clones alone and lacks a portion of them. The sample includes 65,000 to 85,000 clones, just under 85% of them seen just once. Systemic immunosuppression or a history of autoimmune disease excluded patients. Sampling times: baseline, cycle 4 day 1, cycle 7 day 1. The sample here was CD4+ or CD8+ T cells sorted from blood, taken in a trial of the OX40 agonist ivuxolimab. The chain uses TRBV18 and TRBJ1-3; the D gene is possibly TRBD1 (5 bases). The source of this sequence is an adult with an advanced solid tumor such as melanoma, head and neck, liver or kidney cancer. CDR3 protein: CASSLLDSPVSSGNTIYF. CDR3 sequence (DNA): TGTGCCAGCTCACTCTTAGACAGCCCTGTCAGCTCTGGAAACACCATATATTTT.